This TCR beta chain stems from a study of T cells in Graves' hyperthyroidism and ophthalmopathy. Between the trimmed V and J ends, which lost 3 bases and 8 bases, there was a span of 11 bases. This CDR3 region has 14 residues. CDR1 and CDR2 from the germline V gene are MNHNS and SASEGT. Regions amplified from RNA transcripts were the TCR beta CDR3 regions. An initial round of RT-PCR targeting the TCR CDR3 relied on the HTBI primer set. Using its own MiXCR run on the multiplex PCR reads, TCRdb lists one record per CDR3 protein. The table has 500,000 to 550,000 distinct CDR3 sequences, around 20% seen once.

What was sequenced was blood. The clonotype comes from a man younger than 30 with Graves' hyperthyroidism. The chain recombines TRBV6-1 with TRBJ1-6, with D possibly TRBD1 on 5 matching bases. This CDR3 reads CASSDIGADSPLHF. CDR3 bases: TGTGCCAGCAGTGATATAGGGGCAGATTCACCCCTCCACTTT.